The 27 T cell receptor beta chains presented below share a single source sample, sequenced in a study of CD8 T cells in ankylosing spondylitis. Points from the study as a whole: A TCR beta motif of 7 to 9 highly homologous variants seemed to mark ankylosing spondylitis blood.

No antigens are known for them. TCRdb processed the 5' RACE reads anew with MiXCR; each CDR3 protein has one entry. Of about 450,000 distinct CDR3 sequences listed, 26% are singletons. Sequenced material: blood, either unsorted or a sorted T cell fraction (not recorded which). The receptors derive from a male donor with ankylosing spondylitis.

The chain carries TRBV7-2 and TRBJ1-3; tentative D call: TRBD1 (5 bases). Trimming removed 7 bases at V and 0 bases at J, with 10 bases between. From germline, CDR1 is SGHTA and CDR2 FQGNSA. The CDR3 extends over 14 amino acids. The chain's CDR3 is CASKGQNSGNTIYF. The CDR3 DNA is TGTGCCAGCAAGGGGCAGAACTCTGGAAACACCATATATTTT.

The chain is built from TRBV7-8 and TRBJ1-1, with D uncertain. The CDR3 extends over 14 amino acids. Germline CDR1 is SGHVS and CDR2 is FQNEAQ. V dropped 5 bases and J dropped 4 bases, with 14 bases sitting between them. CDR3 amino acids: CASSLGRRGTEAFF. DNA for the CDR3: TGTGCCAGCAGCCTCGGCCGACGGGGCACTGAAGCTTTCTTT.

The sample holds a few counts of this clonotype. The chain links TRBV6-2 or TRBV6-3 to TRBJ2-1; 11 nucleotides line up with TRBD2. In germline, CDR1 is MNHEY, CDR2 SVGEGT. The CDR3 totals 15 residues. Unmatched junction bases numbered 7, after V lost 5 bases and J lost 7 bases. The CDR3 nucleotides are TGTGCCAGCAGTGACAGGACTAGCGGGTGGAATGAGCAGTTCTTC. Translated: CASSDRTSGWNEQFF.

This clonotype was picked up a small number of times. The rearrangement uses TRBV7-2 and TRBJ2-3, with 9 nucleotides matching TRBD2. The germline gives CDR1 SGHTA, CDR2 FQGNSA. The CDR3 extends over 14 amino acids. Germline trimming cut 4 bases from V and 1 base from J; bases unmatched to any gene: 0. CDR3 DNA sequence: TGTGCCAGCAGCTGGACTAGCGGCACAGATACGCAGTATTTT. This encodes CASSWTSGTDTQYF.

The chain carries TRBV27 and TRBJ2-7; 9 bases line up with TRBD1. This CDR3 is built from 14 residues. Trimming at V came to 6 bases and at J to 1 base, leaving 4 bases not matched to a gene. In germline, CDR1 is MNHEY, CDR2 SMNVEV (reference sequence). CDR3 bases: TGTGCCAGCAGGCTACAGGGGGCATCCTACGAGCAGTACGTC. Amino acids: CASRLQGASYEQYV.

This clonotype was recorded a few times. The CDR3 DNA reads as TGTGCCAGCAGCTTCTCTCAGGGAGTCGAGGGTGAAAAACTGTTTTTT. Translated: CASSFSQGVEGEKLFF. This chain links TRBV7-9 with TRBJ1-4; perhaps TRBD1 as D (5 bases). This CDR3 comprises 16 residues. The V gene's germline CDR1 is SEHNR and CDR2 FQNEAQ (reference sequence). Trimming shortened V by 3 bases and J by 7 bases, and 18 bases separated the two germline ends.

There are many counts of this clonotype. This rearrangement joins TRBV20-1 to TRBJ2-1; D possibly corresponds to TRBD2 (6 bases). The CDR3 is 14 residues long. Germline V gene data show CDR1 as DFQATT and CDR2 as SNEGSKA (reference sequence). The ends were cut back, 6 bases at V and 3 bases at J, with 15 bases in the middle. The CDR3 reads CSAPREYDYNEQFF. In nucleotides, the CDR3 is TGCAGTGCCCCACGGGAGTACGACTACAATGAGCAGTTCTTC.

The sample holds a few counts of this clonotype. This chain joins TRBV7-9 and TRBJ2-1; D ambiguous. Per germline, CDR1 SEHNR and CDR2 FQNEAQ (reference sequence). Trimming cost V 6 bases and J 9 bases, with 9 bases left between them. The CDR3 sequence is 11 residues long. The CDR3 region is CASREKGEQFF. CDR3 bases: TGTGCCAGCAGGGAGAAGGGTGAGCAGTTCTTC.

This clonotype was counted between two and nine times. The chain joins TRBV5-1 to TRBJ2-7; TRBD1 aligns across 9 bases. CDR1 is SGHRS, CDR2 YFSETQ, per germline. The CDR3 contains 18 residues. V gave up 4 bases and J gave up 5 bases; unmatched junction bases: 19. CDR3 in DNA: TGCGCCAGCAGCCCTTTCGCCCCCAAGACAGGGGGGGGGCACGAGCAGTACTTC. It is translated as CASSPFAPKTGGGHEQYF.

V and J are TRBV5-1 and TRBJ2-5, with D possibly matching TRBD1 (6 bases). Germline V gene sequence: CDR1 SGHRS, CDR2 YFSETQ. The CDR3 extends over 18 amino acids. The V and J ends lost 4 bases and 0 bases respectively, with 22 bases between them. The CDR3 sequence is CASSLKPRTVTYQETQYF. CDR3 DNA sequence: TGCGCCAGCAGCCTCAAACCCCGGACAGTTACGTACCAAGAGACCCAGTACTTC.

This chain uses TRBV30 with TRBJ2-1; D unresolved. The V end was cut by 0 bases, the J end by 0 bases, with 12 bases between. CDR1 is GTSNPN and CDR2 is SVGIG in the germline V gene (reference sequence). This CDR3 has 16 amino acids. The CDR3 sequence: CAWSVTTHSSYNEQFF. The CDR3 DNA reads TGTGCCTGGAGTGTAACGACCCATAGCTCCTACAATGAGCAGTTCTTC.

The genes are TRBV5-1 and TRBJ2-3; D uncertain. CDR1 is SGHRS, CDR2 YFSETQ, per germline. CDR3 length equals 14 residues. The V and J ends lost 4 bases and 1 base respectively, with 10 bases between them. CDR3 in DNA: TGCGCCAGCAGCCTAGGGATGGGCACAGATACGCAGTATTTT. Its translation: CASSLGMGTDTQYF. Supplemented by reference TRBV5-1 and TRBJ2-3, the full variable domain reads KAGVTQTPRYLIKTRGQQVTLSCSPISGHRSVSWYQQTPGQGLQFLFEYFSETQRNKGNFPGRFSGRQFSNSRSEMNVSTLELGDSALYLCASSLGMGTDTQYFGPGTRLTVL.

This clonotype was recorded a few times. The rearrangement links TRBV11-2 to TRBJ1-2; possible D gene TRBD1, 6 bases. V lost 5 bases and J lost 8, with 21 bases in between. Germline V gives CDR1 SGHAT, CDR2 FQNNGV. The CDR3 extends over 15 amino acids. The chain's CDR3 is CASSPPDSPSGGYTF. The CDR3 DNA reads as TGTGCCAGCAGCCCCCCGGACAGCCCTTCGGGGGGCTACACCTTC.

This chain connects TRBV29-1 to TRBJ1-5; D is possibly TRBD1 (5 bases). The CDR3 spans 14 residues. CDR1 is SQVTM, CDR2 ANQGSEA, per germline. The CDR3 here is CTDNEGPSIQPQHF. Here the CDR3 DNA reads TGCACCGACAACGAGGGGCCCTCAATACAGCCCCAGCATTTT.

This clonotype showed up just a few times. The V gene is TRBV7-9, the J gene TRBJ1-2, with TRBD1 as a possible D gene (6 bases). V dropped 5 bases and J dropped 8 bases, with 18 bases sitting between them. Germline CDR1 and CDR2: SEHNR and FQNEAQ (reference sequence). CDR3 size: 14 residues. CDR3 loop: CASSRTGNRFGYTF. CDR3 sequence (DNA): TGTGCCAGCAGCCGAACAGGGAACAGGTTCGGCTACACCTTC.

This clonotype was picked up a small number of times. The CDR3 region has the DNA TGCGCCAGCAGCGGCGGGTGGGGGACTAGCTACAATGAGCAGTTCTTC. Translating gives CASSGGWGTSYNEQFF. V and J are TRBV5-1 and TRBJ2-1; 8 bases agree with TRBD2. Germline loops: CDR1 SGHRS, CDR2 YFSETQ. V was clipped by 4 bases and J by 3 bases; unmatched bases: 9. This CDR3 is 16 amino acids long.

This clonotype was seen a few times. The rearrangement uses TRBV5-6 and TRBJ2-5; D not resolved. The germline V and J ends were trimmed by 0 bases and 1 base, with 4 bases remaining between them. The CDR3 spans 13 residues. Germline V lookup: CDR1 SGHDT, CDR2 YYEEEE. The CDR3 here is CASSLDTQETQYF. CDR3 coding DNA: TGTGCCAGCAGCTTGGACACCCAAGAGACCCAGTACTTC.

This clonotype was seen only a few times. V usage is TRBV6-2 or TRBV6-3 and J usage is TRBJ2-7, with 8 positions matching TRBD1. V was clipped by 5 bases and J by 6 bases; unmatched bases: 9. CDR3 length: 14 amino acids. Germline V gene data show CDR1 as MNHEY and CDR2 as SVGEGT. CDR3 residues: CASSIWTGRSEQYF. The CDR3, as DNA: TGTGCCAGCAGTATCTGGACAGGGCGATCCGAGCAGTACTTC.

The V call is TRBV15, the J call TRBJ2-7; D tentatively reads TRBD1 or TRBD2 (5 bases each). Trimming stripped 11 bases from V and 3 bases from J, with 11 bases between. Germline V gene data show CDR1 as LNHNV and CDR2 as YYDKDF (reference sequence). The CDR3 is 11 residues long. Here the CDR3 DNA reads TGTGCCGTCGGGACCCTCTACGAGCAGTACTTC. Protein sequence: CAVGTLYEQYF.

This clonotype was picked up a small number of times. V is TRBV5-1 and J is TRBJ2-2; TRBD1 aligns across 9 bases. The junction had 7 bases not matched to a gene; V was cut back by 7 bases and J by 3 bases. The CDR3 consists of 15 residues. The germline V gene has CDR1 SGHRS and CDR2 YFSETQ. Here the CDR3 reads CASGQTGGYTGELFF. CDR3 in DNA: TGCGCCAGCGGTCAGACAGGGGGGTACACCGGGGAGCTGTTTTTT. The whole variable domain, remainder taken from reference TRBV5-1 and TRBJ2-2, is KAGVTQTPRYLIKTRGQQVTLSCSPISGHRSVSWYQQTPGQGLQFLFEYFSETQRNKGNFPGRFSGRQFSNSRSEMNVSTLELGDSALYLCASGQTGGYTGELFFGEGSRLTVL.

The chain recombines TRBV3-1 with TRBJ2-1; no definite D call. V lost 4 bases and J 1 base, leaving 11 bases between the germline ends. This CDR3 spans 15 amino acids. Germline V lookup: CDR1 LGHDT, CDR2 YNNKEL (reference sequence). The CDR3, as DNA: TGTGCCAGCAGCCCTCCGAGCGTATCCTACAATGAGCAGTTCTTC. Protein: CASSPPSVSYNEQFF.

As to this clonotype: Mismatch with germline at one junction end may stem from a read error. The chain joins TRBV20-1 to TRBJ2-1, with D possibly TRBD2 on 5 matching bases. This CDR3 is built from 12 residues. From germline, CDR1 is DFQATT and CDR2 SNEGSKA (reference sequence). CDR3 protein: CIASSGSEEQFF. The CDR3 nucleotides are TGCATTGCTAGTAGTGGGAGTGAAGAGCAGTTCTTC.

V gene TRBV20-1 combines with J gene TRBJ2-2; 10 bases are a match to TRBD2. The germline gives CDR1 DFQATT, CDR2 SNEGSKA (reference sequence). The length of the CDR3 is 16 residues. The J segment lost 7 bases and the V segment lost 0 bases, leaving 8 bases of the junction unmatched. CDR3 nucleotide sequence: TGCAGTGCTAGAGATATCAGCGGGAGGGCCGACGGGGAGCTGTTTTTT. The encoded protein is CSARDISGRADGELFF.

The genes are TRBV12-3 or TRBV12-4 and TRBJ1-2, with 9 bases aligning to TRBD1. The length of the CDR3 is 14 residues. V shed 5 bases, J shed 6 bases, and the junction held 7 bases outside the gene matches. In DNA form, the CDR3 reads TGTGCCAGCAGTAAGACGGGACAGGGAGATGGCTACACCTTC. Its translation: CASSKTGQGDGYTF.

This clonotype was seen a handful of times. The CDR3 DNA sequence: TGCAGTGTTACAGTCCAAGAGACCCAGTACTTC. This codes for CSVTVQETQYF. The V and J genes are TRBV20-1 and TRBJ2-5; D is ambiguous. With 7 bases removed from V and 1 base from J, the gap between germline ends came to 7 bases. The CDR3 has 11 amino acids. From germline, CDR1 is DFQATT and CDR2 SNEGSKA (reference sequence).

The chain employs TRBV10-3 and TRBJ2-5; perhaps D is TRBD1 or TRBD2 (5 bases each). CDR1 ENHRY and CDR2 SYGVKD come from the germline V gene. This CDR3 contains 15 residues. Trimming cost V 2 bases and J 1 base, with 11 bases left between them. DNA of the CDR3: TGTGCCATCAGTGAGATCCCTGGGGGCCAAGAGACCCAGTACTTC. This gives the protein CAISEIPGGQETQYF.

V is TRBV20-1 and J is TRBJ2-1, with 7 bases matching TRBD2. Germline loops: CDR1 DFQATT, CDR2 SNEGSKA (reference sequence). V gave up 4 bases and J gave up 15 bases; unmatched junction bases: 9. This CDR3 spans 11 amino acids. This chain's CDR3 is CSATTRGSRFF. In DNA form, the CDR3 reads TGCAGTGCTACGACCCGCGGGAGTAGGTTCTTC.